This T cell receptor beta chain was profiled in a study of spatial heterogeneity in lung cancer. For the study at large: Around 70 TRACERx patients with early, untreated non-small cell lung cancer donated samples. Where available, sequencing covered follow-up PBMC samples, taken at a median of around two years after resection.

MiXCR, run by TCRdb on the 5' RACE reads, gives a single entry per CDR3 protein. The data hold 72,000 or so distinct CDR3 sequences, with 7.5% to 10% observed a single time. Indicated time point: blood at routine non-recurrence follow-up after resection. This clonotype occurred many times. The CDR3 has 19 amino acids. V trimming: 0 bases; J trimming: 9 bases; junction bases outside the gene matches: 18. Per germline, CDR1 ENHRY and CDR2 SYGVKD. The sample consisted of PBMCs, taken at follow-up. The chain recombines TRBV10-3 with TRBJ2-1; 9 bases fit TRBD2. This TCR derives from a female donor with early-stage non-small cell lung cancer. CDR3: CAISESWDGVAGDLTEQFF. CDR3 bases: TGTGCCATCAGTGAGTCGTGGGACGGGGTAGCGGGAGATTTGACTGAGCAGTTCTTC.